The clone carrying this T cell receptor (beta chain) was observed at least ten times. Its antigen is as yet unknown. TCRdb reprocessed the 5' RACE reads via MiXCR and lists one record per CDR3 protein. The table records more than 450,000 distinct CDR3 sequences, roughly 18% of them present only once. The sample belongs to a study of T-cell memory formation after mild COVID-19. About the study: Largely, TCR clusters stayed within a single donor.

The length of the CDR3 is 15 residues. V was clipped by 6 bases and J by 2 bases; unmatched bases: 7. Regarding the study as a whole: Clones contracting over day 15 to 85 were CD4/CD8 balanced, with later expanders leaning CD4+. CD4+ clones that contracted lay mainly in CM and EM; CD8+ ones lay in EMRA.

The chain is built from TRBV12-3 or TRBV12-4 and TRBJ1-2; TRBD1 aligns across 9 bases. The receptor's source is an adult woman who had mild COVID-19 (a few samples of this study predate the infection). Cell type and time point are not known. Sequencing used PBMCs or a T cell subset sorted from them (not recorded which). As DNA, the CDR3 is TGTGCCAGCAGCCCGGGACAGGGAGGAAACTATGGCTACACCTTC. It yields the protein CASSPGQGGNYGYTF.